The 18 T cell receptor beta chains in this list originate from one sample, sequenced in a study of T cells in Graves' hyperthyroidism and ophthalmopathy. Amplified TCR beta CDR3 regions came from RNA transcripts. HTBI primers were used for first-round RT-PCR of the TCR CDR3. TCRdb re-derived calls from the multiplex PCR reads in MiXCR, one entry per CDR3 protein. The table includes hundreds of thousands of distinct CDR3 sequences, about 14% detected once. Sequencing was carried out using blood. These receptors all stem from a woman aged 45-65 years with Graves' ophthalmopathy.

The chain recombines TRBV24-1 with TRBJ2-3; TRBD1 is a possible D gene (6 bases). CDR1 and CDR2 (germline): KGHDR, SFDVKD. The V end was cut by 2 bases, the J end by 3 bases, with 17 bases between. The CDR3 is 17 amino acids. The CDR3, as DNA: TGTGCCACCAGTGATTCCAGGGCGGACAGCGCGACAGATACGCAGTATTTT. It translates to CATSDSRADSATDTQYF.

Many counts were recorded for this clonotype. The chain couples TRBV3-1 to TRBJ2-7; no definite D call. The CDR3 length is 15 residues. Per germline, CDR1 LGHDT and CDR2 YNNKEL (reference sequence). V was pared by 5 bases and J by 5 bases, with 19 bases between. In DNA, the CDR3 is TGTGCCAGCAGCTCTCTTCTCTTGATGAGCCACGAGCAGTACTTC. Residues: CASSSLLLMSHEQYF.

This clonotype was recorded a few times. The chain carries TRBV19 and TRBJ2-7; 7 bases fit TRBD2. Per the germline V gene, CDR1 is LNHDA and CDR2 is SQIVND (reference sequence). The CDR3 sequence is 16 residues long. V shed 4 bases and J 4 bases; nucleotides not matched to a gene: 13. The CDR3 here is CASSTSAGGRAYEQYF. The CDR3 coding sequence is TGTGCCAGTAGTACGTCCGCCGGCGGGAGAGCTTACGAGCAGTACTTC.

J is TRBJ1-4 and V is TRBV19; D call uncertain. Germline CDR1 LNHDA, CDR2 SQIVND (reference sequence). This CDR3 contains 15 residues. V lost 6 bases to trimming and J lost 0 bases, with 11 bases between them. The DNA of the CDR3 is TGTGCCAGTAGCAGAAGGTCTGCAACTAATGAAAAACTGTTTTTT. It translates to CASSRRSATNEKLFF.

Many counts were recorded for this clonotype. This chain uses TRBV30 with TRBJ2-2; 8 bases line up with TRBD2. From germline, CDR1 is GTSNPN and CDR2 SVGIG (reference sequence). V was clipped by 6 bases and J by 0 bases; unmatched bases: 6. This CDR3 region has 15 residues. The CDR3 sequence: CACGGRPANTGELFF. In DNA, the CDR3 is TGTGCCTGTGGCGGGAGGCCCGCGAACACCGGGGAGCTGTTTTTT.

Ten or more counts support this clonotype. V and J are TRBV7-2 and TRBJ1-4; D is uncertain. The CDR3 is 16 residues long. V was shortened by 5 bases and J by 6 bases, with 19 bases between the two germline ends. Germline loops: CDR1 SGHTA, CDR2 FQGNSA. The CDR3 reads CASSPDRRGKDEKLFF. Written as DNA, the CDR3 is TGTGCCAGCAGCCCCGACCGTCGCGGGAAAGATGAAAAACTGTTTTTT.

This clonotype was counted at least ten times. The V gene is TRBV29-1, the J gene TRBJ1-1; TRBD1 is a possible D gene (5 bases). The ends were cut back, 7 bases at V and 0 bases at J, with 12 bases in the middle. Germline-derived CDR1 and CDR2 are SQVTM and ANQGSEA. The CDR3 length is 13 residues. CDR3 bases: TGCAGCGCCACCGGACACATGAACACTGAAGCTTTCTTT. It specifies CSATGHMNTEAFF.

V usage is TRBV30 and J usage is TRBJ1-3; D gene uncertain. Germline CDR1 reads GTSNPN; CDR2 reads SVGIG (reference sequence). The V gene lost 0 bases and the J gene lost 0 bases, with 12 bases spanning the gap. This CDR3 has 16 residues. CDR3 residues: CAWSVRAGVSGNTIYF. In DNA, the CDR3 is TGTGCCTGGAGTGTAAGGGCAGGAGTCTCTGGAAACACCATATATTTT.

This clonotype has more than one count but fewer than ten. The chain has TRBV7-3 and TRBJ2-1; D call uncertain. Germline lookup yields CDR1 SGHTA and CDR2 FQGTGA. V dropped 1 base and J dropped 7 bases, with 11 bases sitting between them. This CDR3 is built from 14 residues. The CDR3 sequence: CASSLNGMENEQFF. CDR3 sequence (DNA): TGTGCCAGCAGCTTAAATGGTATGGAAAATGAGCAGTTCTTC.

This chain connects TRBV30 to TRBJ2-2; D is unclear. Germline CDR1 GTSNPN, CDR2 SVGIG (reference sequence). There are 11 residues in the CDR3. Trimming shortened V by 6 bases and J by 6 bases, and 8 bases separated the two germline ends. The CDR3 loop is CACPGPGELFF. CDR3 sequence (DNA): TGTGCCTGCCCCGGCCCCGGGGAGCTGTTTTTT.

This clonotype was recorded many times. The V call is TRBV18, the J call TRBJ1-1, with TRBD1 matching over 7 bases. Germline V gene data show CDR1 as KGHSH and CDR2 as LQKENI. The CDR3 consists of 13 residues. V dropped 4 bases and J dropped 3; count of bases not matched to a gene: 2. The CDR3 here is CASSRQGYTEAFF. The DNA for the CDR3 is TGTGCCAGCTCACGACAGGGTTACACTGAAGCTTTCTTT.

The rearrangement joins TRBV2 to TRBJ1-3, with TRBD1 matching over 7 bases. Per the germline V gene, CDR1 is SNHLY and CDR2 is FYNNEI. The CDR3 extends over 15 amino acids. V shed 6 bases and J 0 bases; nucleotides not matched to a gene: 5. The CDR3 DNA follows: TGTGCCAGCAGGATTGGGACAGCCTCTGGAAACACCATATATTTT. Translating gives CASRIGTASGNTIYF.

This clonotype has ten or more counts. This chain links TRBV28 with TRBJ2-7, with 9 bases that match TRBD2. V was clipped by 6 bases and J by 6 bases; unmatched bases: 6. The length of the CDR3 is 13 residues. Germline lookup yields CDR1 MDHEN and CDR2 SYDVKM. The DNA for the CDR3 is TGTGCCAGCAGCACAGCGGGAGGTCTCGAGCAGTACTTC. This codes for CASSTAGGLEQYF.

The rearrangement uses TRBV12-5 and TRBJ1-2; no clear D. Per the germline V gene, CDR1 is LGHNT and CDR2 is FRNRAP. Trimming took off 1 base at V and 13 bases at J, with 10 bases between the two ends. The CDR3 extends over 11 amino acids. The CDR3 is CASGLGGPATF. CDR3 in DNA: TGTGCTAGTGGTTTGGGAGGACCTGCCACCTTC.

The chain employs TRBV28 and TRBJ2-2, with 7 positions matching TRBD2. In germline, CDR1 is MDHEN, CDR2 SYDVKM. The length of the CDR3 is 15 residues. The ends lost 3 bases at V and 4 bases at J; junction bases unmatched: 5. The CDR3 region is CASSFAGDVTGELFF. The CDR3 DNA sequence: TGTGCCAGCAGTTTTGCGGGAGACGTCACCGGGGAGCTGTTTTTT.

In its sample, this clonotype was seen many times. One junction end disagrees with the germline gene, perhaps due to a read error. This chain connects TRBV7-7 to TRBJ2-3; D remains ambiguous. CDR1 is SSHAT, CDR2 FNYEAQ, per germline (reference sequence). The CDR3 loop spans 15 amino acids. The CDR3 here is CASSPGRLSTDTQYF. Here the CDR3 DNA reads TGTGCTAGCAGCCCCGGACGGCTTAGCACAGATACGCAGTATTTT.

This clonotype was picked up a small number of times. This chain links TRBV7-8 with TRBJ1-1, with D possibly TRBD1 on 6 matching bases. The V end lost 2 bases, the J end lost 1 base, and 23 bases lay between the germline ends. The CDR3 is 19 amino acids. Germline V gene data show CDR1 as SGHVS and CDR2 as FQNEAQ. The CDR3 protein is CASSLRGGHLGFKNTEAFF. DNA of the CDR3: TGTGCCAGCAGCTTAAGGGGGGGACATTTGGGGTTCAAGAACACTGAAGCTTTCTTT.

This clonotype has only a few counts. The V call is TRBV6-5, the J call TRBJ2-7; 7 bases agree with TRBD1. CDR1 is MNHEY and CDR2 is SVGAGI in the germline V gene. The CDR3 totals 14 residues. V gave up 5 bases and J gave up 3 bases; unmatched junction bases: 7. The CDR3 DNA reads TGTGCCAGCAGTAATCGACAGGGTATCTACGAGCAGTACTTC. Protein sequence: CASSNRQGIYEQYF.